These 29 T cell receptor beta chains originate from one sample sequenced in a study of T-cell reconstitution after alpha-beta-depleted transplantation in children. Preparation of the TCRbeta library used unique molecular identifiers. MiXCR, applied by TCRdb to the PCR reads, yields one record per CDR3 protein. The sample comprises around 420,000 distinct CDR3 sequences, around 16% of which are singletons, and about 32% rests with the top ten. This specimen was PBMCs, mostly from graft donor cells, taken 360 days after TCRalphabeta/CD19-depleted stem cell transplant. Receptor source: a boy in the first two years of life who had a stem cell transplant for Wiskott-Aldrich syndrome, so the T cells may come from the graft donor.

The CDR3 protein is CASSRTSGGINTGELFF. The CDR3 DNA sequence: TGTGCCAGCAGCCGGACTAGCGGGGGGATAAACACCGGGGAGCTGTTTTTT. V is TRBV4-2 and J is TRBJ2-2, with 14 bases identical to TRBD2. CDR1 and CDR2 from the germline V gene are LGHNA and YNFKEQ. The CDR3 is 17 amino acids. After removal of 4 bases from V and 2 bases from J, the junction contained 3 bases not matched to a gene.

The CDR3 DNA reads TGTGCCAGCAGCCAAAGGGTAGGGGGCACAGATACGCAGTATTTT. It is translated as CASSQRVGGTDTQYF. V and J are TRBV4-2 and TRBJ2-3; a weak D match, TRBD1 (5 bases). The CDR3 sequence is 15 residues long. Germline assignment: CDR1 LGHNA and CDR2 YNFKEQ. V gave up 2 bases and J gave up 1 base, with 10 bases separating them.

This clonotype was counted between two and nine times. CDR3 amino acids: CSVLPGQRYHEQYF. The CDR3 DNA reads TGCAGCGTTCTACCGGGACAGAGATACCACGAGCAGTACTTC. The genes are TRBV29-1 and TRBJ2-7, with 7 bases aligning to TRBD1. This CDR3 is 14 amino acids long. V trimming: 5 bases; J trimming: 5 bases; junction bases outside the gene matches: 12. Germline values: CDR1 SQVTM, CDR2 ANQGSEA.

This clonotype was counted a few times. The chain couples TRBV7-9 to TRBJ2-3; 9 nucleotides agree with TRBD1. The CDR3 extends over 16 amino acids. The trim removed 5 bases at V and 6 bases at J, leaving 12 bases unmatched. Germline CDR1 SEHNR, CDR2 FQNEAQ (reference sequence). CDR3 nucleotide sequence: TGTGCCAGCAGCCAAACGAACAGGGGGCAGGGGGATACGCAGTATTTT. Its translation: CASSQTNRGQGDTQYF. The whole variable domain, remainder taken from reference TRBV7-9 and TRBJ2-3, is DTGVSQNPRHKITKRGQNVTFRCDPISEHNRLYWYRQTLGQGPEFLTYFQNEAQLEKSRLLSDRFSAERPKGSFSTLEIQRTEQGDSAMYLCASSQTNRGQGDTQYFGPGTRLTVL.

This clonotype was seen more than once but under ten times. The chain uses TRBV24-1 and TRBJ2-5; 9 bases are a match to TRBD1. Germline V gene data show CDR1 as KGHDR and CDR2 as SFDVKD. With 3 bases clipped from V and 7 bases from J, the junction kept 14 bases outside the gene matches. The CDR3 length is 17 residues. The CDR3 is CATSDHHKPGQGGTQYF. In DNA form, the CDR3 reads TGTGCCACCAGTGATCATCACAAGCCGGGACAGGGTGGGACCCAGTACTTC.

The chain links TRBV16 to TRBJ2-7; D assignment may be TRBD1 or TRBD2 (5 bases each). Per the germline V gene, CDR1 is KGHSY and CDR2 is FQNENV. This CDR3 has 16 amino acids. V lost 4 bases and J 0 bases, leaving 16 bases between the germline ends. The CDR3 protein is CASSRAKGPSSYEQYF. The CDR3 DNA reads TGTGCCAGCAGCCGGGCAAAGGGACCGAGCTCCTACGAGCAGTACTTC.

A few counts support this clonotype. This chain uses TRBV7-8 with TRBJ2-1; TRBD2 might be the D (6 bases). V was shortened by 4 bases and J by 8 bases, with 18 bases between the two germline ends. Germline loops: CDR1 SGHVS, CDR2 FQNEAQ. The CDR3 contains 15 residues. In DNA form, the CDR3 reads TGTGCCAGCAGCTCCACACCTGGGACTTACGATGAGCAGTTCTTC. Residues: CASSSTPGTYDEQFF.

This clonotype was seen a few times. The rearrangement links TRBV28 to TRBJ1-2, with 7 bases that match TRBD1. V lost 6 bases, J lost 8 bases, and 15 bases stayed unmatched. Germline loops: CDR1 MDHEN, CDR2 SYDVKM. This CDR3 spans 15 amino acids. The CDR3 coding sequence is TGTGCCAGCAGCCCTGGGGGACAGCTACGCTTCGGCTACACCTTC. Amino acid sequence: CASSPGGQLRFGYTF.

This clonotype has just a few counts. One end of the junction fails to match germline, which may point to a read error. The chain couples TRBV6-5 to TRBJ2-3; 9 nucleotides agree with TRBD2. CDR1 MNHEY and CDR2 SVGAGI come from the germline V gene. This CDR3 has 17 amino acids. Written as DNA, the CDR3 is TGTGCCAGCAGATACTTCGGGCGGGAGGGCCGAAAAGATACGCAGTATTTT. Translation: CASRYFGREGRKDTQYF.

This clonotype was picked up a small number of times. The gene calls are TRBV28 and TRBJ1-4; the D gene is possibly TRBD1 (6 bases). V was trimmed by 9 bases and J by 8 bases, leaving 13 bases between them. Germline-derived CDR1 and CDR2 are MDHEN and SYDVKM. This CDR3 is 12 amino acids long. The CDR3 sequence is CASTQGMEKLFF. Here the CDR3 DNA reads TGTGCCAGTACACAGGGTATGGAAAAACTGTTTTTT.

This clonotype was counted only a few times. V gene TRBV15 combines with J gene TRBJ2-7; D is unclear. The CDR3 spans 15 residues. Trimming took off 0 bases at V and 3 bases at J, with 12 bases between the two ends. Germline V gene data show CDR1 as LNHNV and CDR2 as YYDKDF (reference sequence). In DNA, the CDR3 is TGTGCCACCAGCAGAGAAAGGTGGGGAAACTACGAGCAGTACTTC. Translation gives CATSRERWGNYEQYF.

The chain links TRBV24-1 to TRBJ2-1, with unresolved D. V was cut by 5 bases and J by 11 bases, with 9 bases left in between. CDR1 and CDR2 (germline): KGHDR, SFDVKD. The CDR3 extends over 11 amino acids. For the CDR3, the DNA is TGTGCCACCAGTGGTGTCGGAAAGCAGTTCTTC. Its protein is CATSGVGKQFF.

This chain joins TRBV4-3 and TRBJ2-7, with 12 bases aligning to TRBD2. This CDR3 comprises 19 residues. The junction had 11 bases not matched to a gene; V was cut back by 0 bases and J by 2 bases. Germline values: CDR1 LGHNA, CDR2 YSLEER. CDR3 sequence: CASSQDVTSGSGAPYEQYF. In DNA form, the CDR3 reads TGCGCCAGCAGCCAAGATGTGACTAGCGGGAGTGGGGCCCCCTACGAGCAGTACTTC.

The chain combines TRBV10-3 with TRBJ2-1; tentatively, D is TRBD2 (5 bases). The length of the CDR3 is 14 residues. Trimming stripped 4 bases from V and 7 bases from J, with 14 bases between. Germline V gene data show CDR1 as ENHRY and CDR2 as SYGVKD. The CDR3 DNA follows: TGTGCCATCAGTGTCGAGGGATCTAGGAATGAGCAGTTCTTC. Translating it yields CAISVEGSRNEQFF.

This chain uses TRBV6-1 with TRBJ2-2, with TRBD1 as a possible D gene (5 bases). The CDR3 spans 16 residues. CDR1 is MNHNS and CDR2 is SASEGT in the germline V gene. V was shortened by 7 bases and J by 3 bases, with 18 bases between the two germline ends. The CDR3 DNA follows: TGTGCCAGCACCCTATGGGGCCAAGCTTACACCGGGGAGCTGTTTTTT. Its translation: CASTLWGQAYTGELFF.

This chain uses TRBV3-1 with TRBJ2-3; 9 bases match TRBD2. The germline CDR1 and CDR2 sequences are LGHDT and YNNKEL (reference sequence). CDR3 size: 17 residues. Losses at the gene ends were 4 bases for V and 2 bases for J; bases not matched to a gene: 10. The CDR3 here is CASSRGAGGPVTDTQYF. Written as DNA, the CDR3 is TGTGCCAGCAGCCGTGGGGCGGGGGGGCCAGTCACAGATACGCAGTATTTT.

The CDR3 sequence: CSVRLVWKTDTQYF. The CDR3 region has the DNA TGCAGCGTAAGGCTAGTTTGGAAAACAGATACGCAGTATTTT. This rearrangement joins TRBV29-1 to TRBJ2-3; D is unclear. This CDR3 is built from 14 residues. Trimming took off 6 bases at V and 3 bases at J, with 16 bases between the two ends. Germline lookup yields CDR1 SQVTM and CDR2 ANQGSEA.

V is TRBV20-1 and J is TRBJ2-2, with 7 nucleotides matching TRBD1. This CDR3 region has 14 residues. After removal of 5 bases from V and 3 bases from J, the junction contained 6 bases not matched to a gene. Germline CDR1 is DFQATT and CDR2 is SNEGSKA (reference sequence). The CDR3 region is CSALQGSDTGELFF. CDR3 DNA: TGCAGTGCTTTACAGGGGTCGGACACCGGGGAGCTGTTTTTT.

The J gene is TRBJ2-7, the V gene TRBV4-1; the D is unclear. Germline CDR1 and CDR2: MGHRA and YSYEKL. Deletions cut 0 bases from V and 3 bases from J, with 6 bases between. The CDR3 contains 13 residues. The CDR3 sequence: CASSQDGLYEQYF. CDR3 nucleotides: TGCGCCAGCAGCCAAGATGGGCTCTACGAGCAGTACTTC.

The rearrangement links TRBV13 to TRBJ2-5, with D perhaps matching TRBD1 (5 bases). Germline values: CDR1 PRHDT, CDR2 FYEKMQ (reference sequence). V shed 2 bases and J shed 5 bases, with 9 bases lying between them. This CDR3 has 13 residues. CDR3 bases: TGTGCCAGCAGCTTACCAGGGTGGGAGACCCAGTACTTC. This codes for CASSLPGWETQYF.

The chain recombines TRBV28 with TRBJ2-7; no firm D call. This CDR3 comprises 14 residues. V lost 5 bases and J 0 bases, leaving 11 bases between the germline ends. Germline loops: CDR1 MDHEN, CDR2 SYDVKM. The CDR3 loop reads CASSRRRSSYEQYF. DNA for the CDR3: TGTGCCAGCAGTAGACGTCGGAGCTCCTACGAGCAGTACTTC.

This chain connects TRBV5-1 to TRBJ2-1; 9 bases line up with TRBD1. Looked up from germline, CDR1 is SGHRS and CDR2 is YFSETQ. The CDR3 has 15 residues. The J segment lost 10 bases and the V segment lost 4 bases, leaving 12 bases of the junction unmatched. CDR3 DNA: TGCGCCAGCAGCATACACCCGGGACAGGGAACGGAGCAGTTCTTC. Translating it yields CASSIHPGQGTEQFF. Full variable domain (outside the CDR3, taken from reference TRBV5-1 and TRBJ2-1): KAGVTQTPRYLIKTRGQQVTLSCSPISGHRSVSWYQQTPGQGLQFLFEYFSETQRNKGNFPGRFSGRQFSNSRSEMNVSTLELGDSALYLCASSIHPGQGTEQFFGPGTRLTVL.

This clonotype was seen a handful of times. The rearrangement joins TRBV18 to TRBJ2-1, with no clear D. V gave up 6 bases and J gave up 10 bases, with 13 bases separating them. The germline gives CDR1 KGHSH, CDR2 LQKENI. The CDR3 is 12 amino acids. The CDR3 sequence is CASSPATSEQFF. Here the CDR3 DNA reads TGTGCCAGCTCCCCAGCCACGAGCGAGCAGTTCTTC.

The rearrangement uses TRBV11-1 and TRBJ2-6; 7 bases fit TRBD1. The CDR3 is 18 amino acids. Germline V gene lookup returns CDR1 SGHAT and CDR2 FQDESV (reference sequence). Unmatched junction bases numbered 12, after V lost 7 bases and J lost 0 bases. CDR3 loop: CASTNLGTVVSGANVLTF. CDR3 bases: TGTGCCAGCACCAACCTTGGGACAGTCGTCTCTGGGGCCAACGTCCTGACTTTC. Drawing the rest from reference TRBV11-1 and TRBJ2-6, the complete variable domain is EAEVAQSPRYKITEKSQAVAFWCDPISGHATLYWYRQILGQGPELLVQFQDESVVDDSQLPKDRFSAERLKGVDSTLKIQPAELGDSAMYLCASTNLGTVVSGANVLTFGAGSRLTVL.

The rearrangement joins TRBV12-3 or TRBV12-4 to TRBJ1-6; TRBD1 matches 7 bases. Trimming at V came to 8 bases and at J to 7 bases, leaving 8 bases not matched to a gene. The CDR3 spans 14 residues. CDR3 nucleotide sequence: TGTGCCAGCGGTACAGGGGAATGGAATTCACCCCTCCACTTT. This translates into CASGTGEWNSPLHF.

The sample holds one count of this clonotype. The chain uses TRBV7-6 and TRBJ2-2; TRBD2 aligns across 10 bases. The CDR3 extends over 18 amino acids. The V and J ends lost 2 bases and 3 bases, in that order; junction bases with no gene match: 9. Germline V gives CDR1 SGHVS, CDR2 FNYEAQ. DNA of the CDR3: TGTGCCAGCAGCTTACCCCCCCTAGCGGGGGCATACACCGGGGAGCTGTTTTTT. This encodes CASSLPPLAGAYTGELFF.

In this sample, this clonotype turned up a few times. The V gene is TRBV12-3 or TRBV12-4, the J gene TRBJ2-1; 9 nucleotides match TRBD1. The CDR3 contains 15 residues. With 4 bases clipped from V and 7 bases from J, the junction kept 8 bases outside the gene matches. The CDR3 DNA reads TGTGCCAGCAGTTCCCGGGACAGGGTAAAAAATGAGCAGTTCTTC. The encoded protein is CASSSRDRVKNEQFF.

The genes are TRBV5-1 and TRBJ2-4; D tentatively reads TRBD1 or TRBD2 (5 bases each). Germline V lookup: CDR1 SGHRS, CDR2 YFSETQ. V gave up 4 bases and J gave up 16 bases, with 18 bases separating them. CDR3 length equals 12 residues. The CDR3 sequence is CASSVPGTGIYF. DNA for the CDR3: TGCGCCAGCAGCGTTCCCGGGACGGGGATTTACTTC.

The rearrangement uses TRBV7-2 and TRBJ2-7; 8 bases agree with TRBD2. Germline V lookup: CDR1 SGHTA, CDR2 FQGNSA. V shed 3 bases, J shed 5 bases, and the junction held 9 bases outside the gene matches. The CDR3 is 15 amino acids. CDR3 in DNA: TGTGCCAGCAGCTTTAAGCGGGGGCCTGTCAACGAGCAGTACTTC. Protein product: CASSFKRGPVNEQYF.